The 21 T cell receptor beta chains given below trace back to one sample, sequenced in a study of T-cell reconstitution after alpha-beta-depleted transplantation in children. Unique molecular identifiers were used in preparing the TCRbeta library. TCRdb re-called the PCR reads with MiXCR, one entry per CDR3 protein. The sample includes roughly 500,000 distinct CDR3 sequences, approximately 32% of them seen just once. The sample consisted of PBMCs from the stem cell graft donor, taken from the stem cell graft. These receptors were collected from a human donor who donated a stem cell graft to a child with aplastic anemia.

The rearrangement joins TRBV20-1 to TRBJ2-7, with D perhaps given as TRBD1 or TRBD2 (6 bases each). The CDR3 is 10 amino acids. Germline values: CDR1 DFQATT, CDR2 SNEGSKA (reference sequence). The CDR3 DNA reads TGCAGGGGGGGCAGGGACGAGCAGTACTTC. It specifies CRGGRDEQYF.

Points on this clonotype: It may be a read error: a sequence one base away is much more abundant. V gene TRBV24-1 combines with J gene TRBJ1-1; D gene ambiguous. The CDR3 consists of 11 residues. V gave up 7 bases and J gave up 1 base, with 3 bases separating them. The germline gives CDR1 KGHDR, CDR2 SFDVKD. The CDR3 sequence: CATSSNTEAFF. In nucleotides, the CDR3 is TGTGCCACCAGCTCGAACACTGAAGCTTTCTTT.

The rearrangement uses TRBV29-1 and TRBJ2-2, with D perhaps TRBD2 (6 bases). Between the trimmed V and J ends, which lost 5 bases and 5 bases, there was a span of 12 bases. Germline V gene lookup returns CDR1 SQVTM and CDR2 ANQGSEA. The CDR3 runs 13 residues. CDR3 coding DNA: TGCAGCGTTCGGGACTTGGGGACCGGGGAGCTGTTTTTT. Its protein is CSVRDLGTGELFF.

The CDR3 DNA sequence: TGCAGCGTGGGAGCCCCGACCGGCGTCGATGAGCAGTTCTTC. Protein sequence: CSVGAPTGVDEQFF. The chain links TRBV29-1 to TRBJ2-1; D perhaps matches TRBD2 (5 bases). Germline V gives CDR1 SQVTM, CDR2 ANQGSEA. The CDR3 loop spans 14 amino acids. V was shortened by 6 bases and J by 8 bases, with 20 bases between the two germline ends.

The rearrangement joins TRBV12-3 or TRBV12-4 to TRBJ2-5, with a tentative D call TRBD1 (6 bases). V was pared by 6 bases and J by 2 bases, with 10 bases between. The CDR3 runs to 13 residues. For the CDR3, the DNA is TGTGCCAGCAGAAACGGACAGCAAGAGACCCAGTACTTC. Amino acid sequence: CASRNGQQETQYF.

The rearrangement joins TRBV7-2 to TRBJ2-1; the match to TRBD1 covers 9 bases. Germline-derived CDR1 and CDR2 are SGHTA and FQGNSA. The CDR3 extends over 14 amino acids. V shed 6 bases and J 5 bases; nucleotides not matched to a gene: 5. The CDR3: CASRYGTGNNEQFF. CDR3 nucleotide sequence: TGTGCCAGCAGATACGGGACAGGGAACAATGAGCAGTTCTTC.

The V gene is TRBV4-2, the J gene TRBJ2-1; no reliable D call. The germline V gene has CDR1 LGHNA and CDR2 YNFKEQ. V was shortened by 0 bases and J by 4 bases, with 7 bases between the two germline ends. This CDR3 is built from 14 residues. CDR3 loop: CASSQDPQYNEQFF. As DNA, the CDR3 is TGTGCCAGCAGCCAAGATCCCCAGTACAATGAGCAGTTCTTC.

The chain employs TRBV6-1 and TRBJ1-5; D is unresolved. Between the trimmed V and J ends, which lost 7 bases and 1 base, there was a span of 5 bases. Germline CDR1 MNHNS, CDR2 SASEGT. CDR3 length: 12 amino acids. The CDR3 bases are TGTGCCAGCAATCGCAGCAATCAGCCCCAGCATTTT. This sequence encodes CASNRSNQPQHF.

This chain uses TRBV18 with TRBJ1-4; D is undetermined. The CDR3 runs to 16 residues. The V and J ends lost 2 bases and 0 bases respectively, with 10 bases between them. Per the germline V gene, CDR1 is KGHSH and CDR2 is LQKENI. CDR3 protein: CASSPFESTTNEKLFF. The DNA for the CDR3 is TGTGCCAGCTCACCATTTGAGTCTACAACTAATGAAAAACTGTTTTTT.

This clonotype has just one count. This sequence joins TRBV5-1 and TRBJ2-7; D perhaps matches TRBD2 (7 bases). Germline-derived CDR1 and CDR2 are SGHRS and YFSETQ. V was cut by 4 bases and J by 0 bases, with 11 bases left in between. This CDR3 is 14 amino acids long. The DNA for the CDR3 is TGCGCCAGCAGCACAGCGGGACACTCCTACGAGCAGTACTTC. The encoded protein is CASSTAGHSYEQYF.

This clonotype was detected a few times. The rearrangement uses TRBV5-1 and TRBJ1-1; D is undetermined. The V end was cut by 4 bases, the J end by 1 base, with 17 bases between. In germline, CDR1 is SGHRS, CDR2 YFSETQ. The CDR3 sequence is 16 residues long. CDR3 in amino acids: CASSALTGGGNTEAFF. In nucleotides, the CDR3 is TGCGCCAGCAGCGCCTTGACTGGAGGAGGGAACACTGAAGCTTTCTTT.

This clonotype was detected a few times. The CDR3 is CASSLAGITGELFF. The DNA for the CDR3 is TGTGCCAGCTCCCTAGCGGGGATCACCGGGGAGCTGTTTTTT. The V call is TRBV12-3 or TRBV12-4, the J call TRBJ2-2; 9 bases fit TRBD2. The V gene end was trimmed by 8 bases and the J gene end by 4 bases; junction bases not matched to a gene: 5. The CDR3 spans 14 residues.

There are many counts of this clonotype. This chain connects TRBV6-1 to TRBJ2-5, with D possibly TRBD1 on 5 matching bases. V was trimmed by 5 bases and J by 4 bases, leaving 14 bases between them. This CDR3 region has 14 residues. The V gene's germline CDR1 is MNHNS and CDR2 SASEGT. The CDR3 DNA is TGTGCCAGCAGTATACGCTTCAGGGCAGAGACCCAGTACTTC. Its protein product is CASSIRFRAETQYF.

CDR3 DNA: TGTGCCAGCAGTCCCCACCTGAGGGGTAATGAAAAACTGTTTTTT. Encoded protein: CASSPHLRGNEKLFF. The chain recombines TRBV28 with TRBJ1-4, with D maybe TRBD1 (5 bases). Germline loops: CDR1 MDHEN, CDR2 SYDVKM. The CDR3 contains 15 residues. With 5 bases removed from V and 4 bases from J, the gap between germline ends came to 14 bases.

The table lists this clonotype with a few counts. The chain recombines TRBV20-1 with TRBJ2-1, with 12 bases lining up with TRBD2. Germline values: CDR1 DFQATT, CDR2 SNEGSKA (reference sequence). V lost 6 bases, J lost 6 bases, and 9 bases stayed unmatched. The CDR3 is made up of 15 amino acids. The CDR3 coding sequence is TGCAGTGCGCATCGACTAGCGGGAGCAAGCAATGAGCAGTTCTTC. It specifies CSAHRLAGASNEQFF.

The CDR3 region has the DNA TGCAGTGCTAGACTCCAACCATCCGGCCAGCCCCAGCATTTT. It specifies CSARLQPSGQPQHF. The chain recombines TRBV20-1 with TRBJ1-5; D is uncertain. The V end lost 2 bases, the J end lost 7 bases, and 15 bases lay between the germline ends. The CDR3 length is 14 residues. Germline V gene data show CDR1 as DFQATT and CDR2 as SNEGSKA (reference sequence).

This clonotype was observed a handful of times. The chain recombines TRBV30 with TRBJ1-6; D perhaps matches TRBD1 (6 bases). The ends were cut back, 0 bases at V and 7 bases at J, with 22 bases in the middle. This CDR3 is 18 amino acids long. Germline CDR1 GTSNPN, CDR2 SVGIG (reference sequence). The CDR3 is CAWSVPYDLRGRNSPLHF. The CDR3 bases are TGTGCCTGGAGTGTACCGTATGACCTCAGGGGCAGGAATTCACCCCTCCACTTT. The whole variable domain, filled in from reference TRBV30 and TRBJ1-6, reads SQTIHQWPATLVQPVGSPLSLECTVEGTSNPNLYWYRQAAGRGLQLLFYSVGIGQISSEVPQNLSASRPQDRQFILSSKKLLLSDSGFYLCAWSVPYDLRGRNSPLHFGNGTRLTVT.

The chain recombines TRBV6-1 with TRBJ2-3; TRBD2 is a possible D gene (6 bases). The germline V gene has CDR1 MNHNS and CDR2 SASEGT. The CDR3 spans 15 residues. V lost 5 bases and J 2 bases, leaving 14 bases between the germline ends. The CDR3 DNA reads as TGTGCCAGCAGTAGACTAGGGCCTTTCACAGATACGCAGTATTTT. This encodes CASSRLGPFTDTQYF.

The gene calls are TRBV6-5 and TRBJ2-7; maybe TRBD2 (6 bases). Germline lookup yields CDR1 MNHEY and CDR2 SVGAGI. Trimming stripped 2 bases from V and 7 bases from J, with 15 bases between. This CDR3 contains 14 residues. The CDR3: CASSYRPTSLEQYV. CDR3 DNA: TGTGCCAGCAGTTACCGCCCGACTAGTCTAGAGCAGTACGTC.

This sequence joins TRBV7-6 and TRBJ2-7, with 8 bases identical to TRBD1. V lost 1 base to trimming and J lost 2 bases; unmatched junction nucleotides: 4. Germline values: CDR1 SGHVS, CDR2 FNYEAQ. This CDR3 has 15 amino acids. The CDR3 DNA sequence: TGTGCCAGCAGCTTAGGCGGGACAGGAGCCTACGAGCAGTACTTC. Protein product: CASSLGGTGAYEQYF.

This clonotype was counted a few times. The chain recombines TRBV15 with TRBJ1-1; TRBD1 agrees at 8 bases. Germline-derived CDR1 and CDR2 are LNHNV and YYDKDF (reference sequence). Germline trimming cut 6 bases from V and 4 bases from J; bases unmatched to any gene: 7. This CDR3 contains 14 residues. CDR3 loop: CATSNRGSITEAFF. The CDR3 DNA is TGTGCCACCAGTAACAGGGGGAGTATCACTGAAGCTTTCTTT.